This paragraph covers one T cell receptor (beta chain) sequence. Its antigen has not been determined. No base-level quality is on record; no much larger clone is a single base apart. This record comes from a study of T cell changes during pregnancy in multiple sclerosis (dated by TCRdb to between 2019 and 2020). Broadly, across the study: The study examined how the T cell repertoire changed over the course of pregnancy in women with multiple sclerosis.

To prepare the library, the immunoSEQ multiplex PCR assay was applied. As stored in TCRdb, this immuneACCESS dataset retains in-frame rearrangements with V and J assigned. A fraction of the clones does not appear; measured against another copy, unresolved V genes explain less than half of the discrepancy, and the remainder lacks a known reason. In all, the sample holds 100,000 or so clones, and about 93% of those were seen once. Around 4% of the sample rests with the top ten. CDR1 and CDR2, looked up from the germline V gene (reference sequence), are MNHEY and SMNVEV. V gives up 6 bases and J gives up 2 bases, and the segment between their germline ends measures 7 bases. The CDR3 numbers 12 residues from cysteine through phenylalanine. Just CDR3 DNA is preserved here, 36 bases in frame from base 1.

Sequenced here: peripheral blood, sampled in the first trimester of pregnancy. Recombination joined TRBV27 with TRBJ1-1; TRBD1 is a weak D gene call, 5 bases matching. The sequence was obtained from a female donor with multiple sclerosis, enrolled in a pregnancy study. In nucleotides, the sequence is TGTGCCAGCAGCCAGGGCAACACTGAAGCTTTCTTT. It translates to CASSQGNTEAFF.